These 27 T cell receptor beta chains were all obtained from the same sample, sequenced in a study of blood T cell repertoires in COVID-19. Repertoires were generated with immunoSEQ multiplex PCR, while TCRdb's copy carries only in-frame clones and drops some. The sample lists more than 100,000 clones, just over 85% occurring once. The sequencing sample was made of peripheral blood. Every receptor here comes from a woman aged 45-59 years with active or convalescent COVID-19.

This chain joins TRBV30 and TRBJ2-7; D perhaps matches TRBD2 (5 bases). The CDR3 is 13 residues long. Germline CDR1 and CDR2: GTSNPN and SVGIG (reference sequence). V was clipped by 4 bases and J by 5 bases, with 15 bases between them. CDR3 sequence reads: CAWTTRGSDEQYF. DNA of the CDR3: TGTGCCTGGACTACTAGAGGGTCCGACGAGCAGTACTTC. The full variable domain, completed using reference TRBV30 and TRBJ2-7, is SQTIHQWPATLVQPVGSPLSLECTVEGTSNPNLYWYRQAAGRGLQLLFYSVGIGQISSEVPQNLSASRPQDRQFILSSKKLLLSDSGFYLCAWTTRGSDEQYFGPGTRLTVT.

The chain employs TRBV3-1 (or the pseudogene TRBV3-2) and TRBJ1-1; the match to TRBD1 covers 7 bases. After removal of 4 bases from V and 1 base from J, the junction contained 0 bases not matched to a gene. Germline V gene data show CDR1 as LGHDT and CDR2 as YNNKEL (reference sequence). The CDR3 consists of 13 residues. In nucleotides, the CDR3 is TGTGCCAGCAGCCCAGGGGGGAACACTGAAGCTTTCTTT. It is translated as CASSPGGNTEAFF.

V usage is TRBV11-3 and J usage is TRBJ2-1; the D gene is possibly TRBD2 (6 bases). This CDR3 contains 15 residues. Trimming took off 2 bases at V and 9 bases at J, with 17 bases between the two ends. Germline V gives CDR1 SGHNT, CDR2 YENEEA. The CDR3 DNA sequence: TGTGCCAGCAGCTTAATGGAAAGCCTGGAGGGTGAGCAGTTCTTC. Amino acids: CASSLMESLEGEQFF.

The V and J genes are TRBV7-9 and TRBJ2-3; D might be TRBD2 (6 bases). Germline assignment: CDR1 SEHNR and CDR2 FQNEAQ (reference sequence). The length of the CDR3 is 20 residues. Trimming left V 5 bases short and J 0 bases short, with 27 bases between. The CDR3 sequence: CASSTSWGEVPTTSTDTQYF. As DNA, the CDR3 is TGTGCCAGCAGCACCTCCTGGGGGGAGGTACCAACCACTAGCACAGATACGCAGTATTTT.

The rearrangement joins TRBV19 to TRBJ1-5; weak D call: TRBD1 (5 bases). This CDR3 region has 13 residues. Per germline, CDR1 LNHDA and CDR2 SQIVND (reference sequence). Trimming took 3 bases from V and 4 from J, leaving 7 bases between them. As DNA, the CDR3 is TGTGCCAGTAGTATCAGACAGAATCAGCCCCAGCATTTT. As protein: CASSIRQNQPQHF.

The rearrangement joins TRBV10-3 to TRBJ1-3; D gene unclear. Germline V gives CDR1 ENHRY, CDR2 SYGVKD. The ends were cut back, 3 bases at V and 4 bases at J, with 13 bases in the middle. This CDR3 has 15 residues. CDR3 nucleotide sequence: TGTGCCATCAGTGACTCACAGATCCTCGGAAACACCATATATTTT. It translates to CAISDSQILGNTIYF.

On this clone itself: The conserved phenylalanine or tryptophan is not found at the CDR3 terminus, so this likely reflects a read error. Because the CDR3's place on the DNA is in doubt, the DNA is left out and the CDR3 is given as listed by TCRdb. This chain links TRBV5-6 with TRBJ1-1. The CDR3 contains 17 residues when both ends are counted. Germline assignment: CDR1 SGHDT and CDR2 YYEEEE. The CDR3 region is CASSLGAGVTGYSFSLG.

The V and J genes are TRBV24-1 and TRBJ2-3; 10 bases agree with TRBD2. The CDR3 has 16 amino acids. With V trimmed by 5 bases and J by 3 bases, 7 bases remained unmatched. Looked up from germline, CDR1 is KGHDR and CDR2 is SFDVKD. The DNA for the CDR3 is TGTGCCACCAGTGTGATTAGCGGGAGGTCGACAGATACGCAGTATTTT. Its protein product is CATSVISGRSTDTQYF.

The V call is TRBV11-1, the J call TRBJ2-7; the D is unclear. Trimming took off 5 bases at V and 6 bases at J, with 23 bases between the two ends. The CDR3 totals 16 residues. Germline-derived CDR1 and CDR2 are SGHAT and FQDESV (reference sequence). CDR3 residues: CASSPLDGSSSSEQYF. In DNA, the CDR3 is TGTGCCAGCAGCCCTCTAGACGGTTCATCCTCCAGCGAGCAGTACTTC.

This chain links TRBV5-5 with TRBJ1-2; TRBD1 might be the D (5 bases). The germline gives CDR1 SGHKS, CDR2 YYEKEE (reference sequence). V lost 1 base to trimming and J lost 3 bases, with 10 bases between them. The CDR3 runs to 14 residues. The CDR3 sequence: CASSLSGGYYGYTF. DNA for the CDR3: TGTGCCAGCAGCTTGTCCGGGGGGTACTATGGCTACACCTTC.

In regard to this clone: A junction end diverges from the germline sequence, so it may reflect a read error. V is TRBV18 and J is TRBJ2-7; 9 nucleotides line up with TRBD1. Germline CDR1 reads KGHSH; CDR2 reads LQKENI. The CDR3 extends over 15 amino acids. CDR3 sequence: CASLPYPGQGNGQYF. The CDR3, as DNA: TGTGCCAGCTTACCATACCCGGGACAGGGTAACGGGCAGTACTTC.

This rearrangement joins TRBV6-5 to TRBJ1-2; 8 nucleotides align to TRBD1. The CDR3 runs to 14 residues. J lost 8 bases, V lost 5 bases, and 10 bases had no gene match. Germline values: CDR1 MNHEY, CDR2 SVGAGI. The CDR3 bases are TGTGCCAGCAGTACCGCCGCAGGGGGCAGAGGCTACACCTTC. Its protein product is CASSTAAGGRGYTF.

To note about this clone: The junction and the germline gene differ at one end; a read error may be behind it. CDR3 nucleotides: TGTGCCAGCAGCCGACAGTTTAGTGACTTC. Encoded protein: CASSRQFSDF. This chain links TRBV6-5 with TRBJ2-7; perhaps TRBD1 as D (5 bases). CDR1 is MNHEY and CDR2 is SVGAGI in the germline V gene. The CDR3 runs to 10 residues.

In DNA, the CDR3 is TGTGCCAGCAGCTGGGCCGGCACAGATACGCAGTATTTT. Translating gives CASSWAGTDTQYF. This chain uses TRBV5-8 with TRBJ2-3; D call uncertain. Germline lookup yields CDR1 SGHTS and CDR2 YDEGEE. V was clipped by 3 bases and J by 1 base, with 6 bases between them. The CDR3 has 13 residues.

V gene TRBV9 combines with J gene TRBJ2-7, with 10 nucleotides matching TRBD1. V trimming: 4 bases; J trimming: 5 bases; junction bases outside the gene matches: 3. The CDR3 consists of 13 residues. Germline lookup yields CDR1 SGDLS and CDR2 YYNGEE. The CDR3 DNA is TGTGCCAGCAGCCCCGGGACAGGGGACGAGCAGTACTTC. This encodes CASSPGTGDEQYF.

The DNA for the CDR3 is TGTGCCAGCAGCAGAACCGGGACTCGCTACAATGAGCAGTTCTTC. Translation: CASSRTGTRYNEQFF. This sequence joins TRBV5-6 and TRBJ2-1, with D maybe TRBD2 (6 bases). Germline lookup yields CDR1 SGHDT and CDR2 YYEEEE. The CDR3 is 15 residues long. V gave up 4 bases and J gave up 3 bases, with 14 bases separating them.

V is TRBV10-3 and J is TRBJ2-5; tentatively, D is TRBD2 (5 bases). This CDR3 contains 14 residues. V gave up 2 bases and J gave up 5 bases, with 12 bases separating them. CDR1 ENHRY and CDR2 SYGVKD come from the germline V gene. CDR3 sequence: CAISEASGRETQYF. For the CDR3, the DNA is TGTGCCATCAGTGAGGCCAGCGGTAGGGAGACCCAGTACTTC.

The CDR3 DNA follows: TGTGCCAGCAGCCCTCTTGGGGGGAGGGTCGACGAGCAGTACTTC. Protein sequence: CASSPLGGRVDEQYF. This chain connects TRBV9 to TRBJ2-7; 7 bases match TRBD2. The germline gives CDR1 SGDLS, CDR2 YYNGEE. CDR3 length: 15 residues. J lost 5 bases, V lost 4 bases, and 12 bases had no gene match.

The V call is TRBV6-5, the J call TRBJ2-7; 10 bases are a match to TRBD2. V shed 8 bases, J shed 2 bases, and the junction held 6 bases outside the gene matches. The germline V gene encodes CDR1 MNHEY and CDR2 SVGAGI. The CDR3 length is 14 residues. The CDR3 DNA is TGTGCCAGCGCTGCGGGACTAGCGACCTACGAGCAGTACTTC. This sequence encodes CASAAGLATYEQYF.

The rearrangement uses TRBV12-5 and TRBJ2-3; D is ambiguous. The V and J ends lost 2 bases and 2 bases respectively, with 5 bases between them. The CDR3 spans 13 residues. CDR1 is LGHNT and CDR2 is FRNRAP in the germline V gene. The CDR3 DNA is TGTGCTAGTGGTTTGCCCCTCACAGATACGCAGTATTTT. Its translation: CASGLPLTDTQYF.

The chain has TRBV4-3 and TRBJ1-6; no reliable D call. Deletions cut 0 bases from V and 4 bases from J, with 4 bases between. Per germline, CDR1 LGHNA and CDR2 YSLEER. This CDR3 has 14 residues. CDR3 nucleotide sequence: TGCGCCAGCAGCCAAGACAGTTATAATTCACCCCTCCACTTT. The encoded protein is CASSQDSYNSPLHF.

This clone was counted only a few times. J is TRBJ1-6 and V is TRBV5-5; 7 bases align to TRBD1. With V trimmed by 4 bases and J by 7 bases, 8 bases remained unmatched. The CDR3 loop spans 15 amino acids. CDR1 and CDR2 from the germline V gene are SGHKS and YYEKEE (reference sequence). The CDR3 here is CASSRTTGMNSPLHF. The CDR3 region has the DNA TGTGCCAGCAGCCGCACGACAGGGATGAATTCACCCCTCCACTTT. The full variable domain, completed using reference TRBV5-5 and TRBJ1-6, is DAGVTQSPTHLIKTRGQQVTLRCSPISGHKSVSWYQQVLGQGPQFIFQYYEKEERGRGNFPDRFSARQFPNYSSELNVNALLLGDSALYLCASSRTTGMNSPLHFGNGTRLTVT.

The genes are TRBV10-3 and TRBJ2-3; D is possibly TRBD1 (6 bases). CDR3 length: 15 amino acids. Trimming pared 7 bases from V and 6 bases from J, leaving 20 bases between. CDR1 and CDR2 from the germline V gene are ENHRY and SYGVKD. The chain's CDR3 is CAIKPTGEGADTQYF. The CDR3 DNA follows: TGTGCCATCAAGCCGACAGGTGAAGGAGCGGATACGCAGTATTTT.

The rearrangement joins TRBV7-9 to TRBJ2-3; D may be TRBD1 (6 bases). The V gene's germline CDR1 is SEHNR and CDR2 FQNEAQ (reference sequence). The CDR3 totals 16 residues. Trimming shortened V by 4 bases and J by 3 bases, and 17 bases separated the two germline ends. CDR3 protein: CASSSPDSTLTDTQYF. The CDR3 bases are TGTGCCAGCAGCTCCCCGGACAGTACATTAACAGATACGCAGTATTTT.

The CDR3 bases are TGTGCCAGCAGCTCCCACAGGGGGCAGGGAAACACCATATATTTT. Protein: CASSSHRGQGNTIYF. This chain joins TRBV7-9 and TRBJ1-3; 9 bases fit TRBD1. The V gene's germline CDR1 is SEHNR and CDR2 FQNEAQ (reference sequence). Trimming at V came to 4 bases and at J to 4 bases, leaving 5 bases not matched to a gene. The length of the CDR3 is 15 residues.

This chain connects TRBV18 to TRBJ2-1, with TRBD2 matching over 10 bases. CDR3 size: 17 residues. Germline lookup yields CDR1 KGHSH and CDR2 LQKENI. After removal of 3 bases from V and 5 bases from J, the junction contained 10 bases not matched to a gene. The CDR3: CASSPSLAGDGNNEQFF. The CDR3 region has the DNA TGTGCCAGCTCACCGTCCCTAGCGGGAGACGGAAACAATGAGCAGTTCTTC.

The V gene is TRBV5-8, the J gene TRBJ2-5; perhaps TRBD1 as D (6 bases). Trimming took 0 bases from V and 6 from J, leaving 12 bases between them. This CDR3 is 14 amino acids long. Per the germline V gene, CDR1 is SGHTS and CDR2 is YDEGEE. The CDR3 spells CASSLVGRGQTQYF. DNA for the CDR3: TGTGCCAGCAGCTTGGTGGGCAGGGGTCAGACCCAGTACTTC.